This T cell receptor beta chain originates from a study of cytomegalovirus exposure and HLA in healthy donors. Looking at the study overall: The 110 or so validation repertoires, a later analysis reported, used the same platform as the roughly 710 first-cohort repertoires. General observations from the study: Researchers reported that a few CMV-associated chains were confirmed in vitro as CMV antigen-specific. Reportedly, diagnosis of cytomegalovirus status by the classifier showed high specificity and sensitivity.

TCRdb keeps only in-frame clones here, not all; method: immunoSEQ multiplex PCR. Among some 170,000 clones listed, 85% were seen once. The table lists this clone with a few counts. The target antigen is unknown. The material sequenced was PBMCs. The source is a man aged 30 to 45 in good health and CMV-seropositive.

CDR3 nucleotide sequence: TGTGCCAGCAGACACCCCCGGGAGGGTTATGGCTACACCTTC. It translates to CASRHPREGYGYTF. This chain links TRBV9 with TRBJ1-2; unclear D gene. Germline values: CDR1 SGDLS, CDR2 YYNGEE. The CDR3 spans 14 residues. Trimming took off 5 bases at V and 5 bases at J, with 16 bases between the two ends.